Given below is one T cell receptor (beta chain) in context. The CDR3 is 14 residues long. With 6 bases removed from V and 4 bases from J, the gap between germline ends came to 15 bases. CDR1 and CDR2 from the germline V gene are LNHDA and SQIVND (reference sequence). This entry comes from a study of blood T cell repertoires in COVID-19. Using immunoSEQ multiplex PCR, the repertoire was profiled, and TCRdb retains in-frame clones only, with some absent. The table includes about 96,000 clones, roughly 90% detected once. Material: peripheral blood. The receptor was derived from a human donor with COVID-19, enrolled during active disease. The donor label of this sample is uncertain. J is TRBJ1-1 and V is TRBV19; D is possibly TRBD1 (6 bases). The CDR3 region has the DNA TGTGCCAGTAGAAGGGGGGAGGGAATCACTGAAGCTTTCTTT. It encodes CASRRGEGITEAFF.